The 2 T cell receptor beta chains below all came from one sample that was sequenced in a study of T cells in Graves' hyperthyroidism and ophthalmopathy. TCR beta CDR3 regions were amplified from RNA. The HTBI primer set served for first-round RT-PCR of the TCR CDR3. TCRdb passed the multiplex PCR reads through MiXCR, listing each CDR3 protein once. The data show over 250,000 distinct CDR3 sequences, around 13% seen once. Sequenced sample: blood. The source of these receptors is a middle-aged woman with Graves' ophthalmopathy.

This clonotype was observed many times. In DNA form, the CDR3 reads TGCGCCAGCAGCTTAGGTTCCGGGAACTCCTACGAGCAGTACTTC. Translation: CASSLGSGNSYEQYF. The chain is built from TRBV5-1 and TRBJ2-7, with D tentatively TRBD2 (5 bases). The CDR3 is 15 amino acids. The V end lost 2 bases, the J end lost 0 bases, and 12 bases lay between the germline ends. The germline V gene has CDR1 SGHRS and CDR2 YFSETQ.

This clonotype was recorded at least ten times. This sequence joins TRBV19 and TRBJ1-1; no clear D gene. The CDR3 spans 13 residues. Germline CDR1 LNHDA, CDR2 SQIVND (reference sequence). The V and J ends lost 3 bases and 1 base respectively, with 6 bases between them. This CDR3 is CASSILRNTEAFF. CDR3 nucleotide sequence: TGTGCCAGTAGTATCCTCAGGAACACTGAAGCTTTCTTT.